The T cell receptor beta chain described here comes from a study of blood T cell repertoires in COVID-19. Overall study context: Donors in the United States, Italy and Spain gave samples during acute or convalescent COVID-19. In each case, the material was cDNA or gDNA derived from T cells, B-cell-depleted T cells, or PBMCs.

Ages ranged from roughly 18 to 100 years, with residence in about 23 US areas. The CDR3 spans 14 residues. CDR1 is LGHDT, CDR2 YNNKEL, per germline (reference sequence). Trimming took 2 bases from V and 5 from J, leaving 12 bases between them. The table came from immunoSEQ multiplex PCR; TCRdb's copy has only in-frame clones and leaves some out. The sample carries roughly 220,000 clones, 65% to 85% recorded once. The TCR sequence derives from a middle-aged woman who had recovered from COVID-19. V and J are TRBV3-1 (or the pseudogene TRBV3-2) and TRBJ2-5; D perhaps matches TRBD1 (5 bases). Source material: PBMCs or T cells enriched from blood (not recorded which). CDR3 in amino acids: CASSQSQGYETQYF. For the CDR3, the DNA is TGTGCCAGCAGCCAATCCCAGGGCTATGAGACCCAGTACTTC.